This T cell receptor beta chain was captured by sequencing in a study of T cell repertoires in cytomegalovirus infection. Whole-study context: Both CMV infection and a matching HLA type were indicated by public TCR beta signatures.

Study-level results: Frequencies of public TCR beta families were cumulated, and this identified carriers of CMV plus the relevant HLA. The ex vivo response was dominated by HLA-C-restricted CMV-specific TCR beta clonotypes.

Of note for this clonotype: The antigen is unknown.

In TCRdb, the reads were re-called with MiXCR into one record per CDR3 protein. The top ten clones hold around 13% of a sample with around 550,000 distinct CDR3 sequences, more than 20% of them seen once. The material sequenced was PBMCs. This clonotype was obtained from a human donor in good health (CMV status not recorded). Some clones in this sample may be carry-over from other donors' samples.

The CDR3 loop reads CASSQDPRQGRDEQYF. The CDR3 nucleotides are TGTGCCAGCAGCCAAGATCCCCGACAGGGAAGGGACGAGCAGTACTTC. The chain has TRBV4-2 and TRBJ2-7; 7 bases align to TRBD1. The CDR3 is 16 amino acids. Germline V CDR1 and CDR2: LGHNA, YNFKEQ. V was clipped by 0 bases and J by 5 bases; unmatched bases: 10.